Below are 19 T cell receptor beta chains sequenced from a single sample in a study of control samples from healthy donors and cancer patients. Measured with immunoSEQ multiplex PCR; TCRdb has only the in-frame clones, and not every one. The sample has about 120,000 clones, around 89% seen once. Specimen: blood. The receptors here all came from a man aged 35 to 55 in good health.

The chain carries TRBV7-3 and TRBJ1-1, with D possibly matching TRBD1 (5 bases). Trimming cost V 2 bases and J 1 base, with 11 bases left between them. The CDR3 runs to 15 residues. Germline-derived CDR1 and CDR2 are SGHTA and FQGTGA. The CDR3 loop reads CASSLWGGANTEAFF. The CDR3 nucleotides are TGTGCCAGCAGCTTATGGGGAGGGGCGAACACTGAAGCTTTCTTT.

The V call is TRBV6-1, the J call TRBJ2-1; 10 bases are a match to TRBD2. The germline gives CDR1 MNHNS, CDR2 SASEGT. The trim removed 4 bases at V and 9 bases at J, leaving 21 bases unmatched. This CDR3 contains 19 residues. The CDR3 DNA is TGTGCCAGCAGTGCCTCTCCAGCGGGGGGGGATGATTACGTGAGTGAGCAGTTCTTC. Its translation: CASSASPAGGDDYVSEQFF.

V usage is TRBV7-2 and J usage is TRBJ1-1; TRBD1 is a possible D gene (5 bases). Per germline, CDR1 SGHTA and CDR2 FQGNSA. Trimming cost V 5 bases and J 5 bases, with 12 bases left between them. The CDR3 length is 13 residues. The CDR3 coding sequence is TGTGCCAGCAGCCCAGGGAGGGAAACTGAAGCTTTCTTT. This codes for CASSPGRETEAFF.

This chain connects TRBV28 to TRBJ1-3; D call uncertain. Germline V gene data show CDR1 as MDHEN and CDR2 as SYDVKM. Trimming took off 1 base at V and 5 bases at J, with 3 bases between the two ends. CDR3 length: 12 residues. Here the CDR3 reads CASSLSRNTIYF. CDR3 in DNA: TGTGCCAGCAGTTTATCAAGAAACACCATATATTTT.

The chain couples TRBV9 to TRBJ2-6; tentatively, D is TRBD1 (6 bases). The V gene lost 3 bases and the J gene lost 2 bases, with 18 bases spanning the gap. Germline V CDR1 and CDR2: SGDLS, YYNGEE. This CDR3 spans 18 amino acids. The CDR3 here is CASSAQKQGFAGANVLTF. DNA for the CDR3: TGTGCCAGCAGCGCTCAAAAACAGGGTTTCGCTGGGGCCAACGTCCTGACTTTC.

V usage is TRBV5-4 and J usage is TRBJ1-5; no reliable D call. From germline, CDR1 is SGHNT and CDR2 YYREEE (reference sequence). This CDR3 region has 13 residues. Trimming removed 2 bases from V and 6 bases from J, with 9 bases in between. CDR3: CASSLGGVQPQHF. DNA of the CDR3: TGTGCCAGCAGCTTAGGTGGCGTTCAGCCCCAGCATTTT.

In its sample, this clone is medium-sized. The CDR3 spells CASSHVADTEAFF. The CDR3 DNA follows: TGTGCCAGCAGCCACGTAGCGGACACTGAAGCTTTCTTT. The J gene is TRBJ1-1, the V gene TRBV3-1 (or the pseudogene TRBV3-2); no firm D call. Trimming removed 3 bases at V and 3 bases at J, with 8 bases between. This CDR3 contains 13 residues. CDR1 and CDR2 from the germline V gene are LGHDT and YNNKEL (reference sequence).

The rearrangement links TRBV30 to TRBJ1-6; TRBD1 aligns across 7 bases. J lost 7 bases, V lost 5 bases, and 8 bases had no gene match. The CDR3 runs 14 residues. Germline values: CDR1 GTSNPN, CDR2 SVGIG (reference sequence). CDR3 coding DNA: TGTGCCTGGTCGACAGGGACGGGGAATTCACCCCTCCACTTT. Its protein is CAWSTGTGNSPLHF.

V gene TRBV3-1 (or the pseudogene TRBV3-2) combines with J gene TRBJ1-2; D not resolved. Germline assignment: CDR1 LGHDT and CDR2 YNNKEL (reference sequence). There are 14 residues in the CDR3. Trimming took 1 base from V and 7 from J, leaving 13 bases between them. CDR3 protein: CASSQVGGRSGYTF. The CDR3 bases are TGTGCCAGCAGCCAAGTAGGAGGGAGAAGTGGCTACACCTTC.

The V and J genes are TRBV6-5 and TRBJ2-5, with TRBD2 matching over 8 bases. The CDR3 loop spans 15 amino acids. Germline V gives CDR1 MNHEY, CDR2 SVGAGI. The trim removed 10 bases at V and 4 bases at J, leaving 14 bases unmatched. In DNA, the CDR3 is TGTGCCACTGCTTCGGTTCCGGGGGGGCGAGAGACCCAGTACTTC. Its protein product is CATASVPGGRETQYF.

The chain is built from TRBV12-3 or TRBV12-4 and TRBJ1-2; TRBD1 might be the D (5 bases). CDR3 length: 12 residues. V lost 9 bases and J lost 7, with 15 bases in between. In nucleotides, the CDR3 is TGTGCCAGTACCCGGGCAGGGTCTGGCTACACCTTC. Protein: CASTRAGSGYTF.

The CDR3 coding sequence is TGTGCCAGCAAACCCCGACTGGACTATGGCTACACCTTC. This encodes CASKPRLDYGYTF. The chain recombines TRBV2 with TRBJ1-2; D gene unclear. CDR1 and CDR2 (germline): SNHLY, FYNNEI. There are 13 residues in the CDR3. Trimming removed 7 bases at V and 3 bases at J, with 12 bases between.

The chain has TRBV7-9 and TRBJ1-6; D ambiguous. Trimming shortened V by 4 bases and J by 7 bases, and 14 bases separated the two germline ends. The CDR3 spans 15 residues. The germline V gene encodes CDR1 SEHNR and CDR2 FQNEAQ (reference sequence). CDR3 region: CASSSPRIPNSPLHF. The DNA for the CDR3 is TGTGCCAGCAGCTCCCCCCGCATCCCGAATTCACCCCTCCACTTT.

The chain links TRBV5-1 to TRBJ1-1; maybe TRBD1 (6 bases). This CDR3 region has 17 residues. Germline lookup yields CDR1 SGHRS and CDR2 YFSETQ. V shed 2 bases and J shed 5 bases, with 22 bases lying between them. CDR3 DNA: TGCGCCAGCAGCTTTTCTGGGGGGCTAGGAAAGGGGACTGAAGCTTTCTTT. Translating gives CASSFSGGLGKGTEAFF. Full variable domain (remainder filled in from reference TRBV5-1 and TRBJ1-1): KAGVTQTPRYLIKTRGQQVTLSCSPISGHRSVSWYQQTPGQGLQFLFEYFSETQRNKGNFPGRFSGRQFSNSRSEMNVSTLELGDSALYLCASSFSGGLGKGTEAFFGQGTRLTVV.

The chain combines TRBV24-1 with TRBJ1-5; D is unresolved. Per the germline V gene, CDR1 is KGHDR and CDR2 is SFDVKD. This CDR3 is 9 amino acids long. V dropped 10 bases and J dropped 4 bases, with 1 base sitting between them. CDR3 nucleotides: TGTGCCACAAATCAGCCCCAGCATTTT. Protein product: CATNQPQHF.

The V gene is TRBV7-9, the J gene TRBJ1-5; D gene ambiguous. This CDR3 contains 13 residues. Per the germline V gene, CDR1 is SEHNR and CDR2 is FQNEAQ (reference sequence). The V end lost 3 bases, the J end lost 4 bases, and 7 bases lay between the germline ends. CDR3 DNA sequence: TGTGCCAGCAGCTTTGGGGAAAATCAGCCCCAGCATTTT. Its translation: CASSFGENQPQHF.

This chain links TRBV28 with TRBJ2-5, with TRBD2 identical over 13 bases. There are 16 residues in the CDR3. The V gene's germline CDR1 is MDHEN and CDR2 SYDVKM. The V and J ends lost 5 bases and 3 bases, in that order; junction bases with no gene match: 6. The CDR3: CASSTLLAGGEETQYF. DNA for the CDR3: TGTGCCAGCAGTACTCTACTAGCGGGGGGGGAAGAGACCCAGTACTTC.

CDR3 loop: CAWNLDTIYF. The CDR3 DNA sequence: TGTGCCTGGAACCTTGACACCATATATTTT. This chain uses TRBV30 with TRBJ1-3; D is uncertain. V lost 4 bases and J lost 8, with 6 bases in between. Germline V CDR1 and CDR2: GTSNPN, SVGIG (reference sequence). The CDR3 extends over 10 amino acids.

The sample holds a few counts of this clone. V is TRBV30 and J is TRBJ1-5; D is uncertain. The V and J ends lost 0 bases and 7 bases respectively, with 10 bases between them. This CDR3 region has 13 residues. The germline CDR1 and CDR2 sequences are GTSNPN and SVGIG (reference sequence). Here the CDR3 DNA reads TGTGCCTGGAGTGTAAACGTGGGCCAGCCCCAGCATTTT. Amino acids: CAWSVNVGQPQHF.